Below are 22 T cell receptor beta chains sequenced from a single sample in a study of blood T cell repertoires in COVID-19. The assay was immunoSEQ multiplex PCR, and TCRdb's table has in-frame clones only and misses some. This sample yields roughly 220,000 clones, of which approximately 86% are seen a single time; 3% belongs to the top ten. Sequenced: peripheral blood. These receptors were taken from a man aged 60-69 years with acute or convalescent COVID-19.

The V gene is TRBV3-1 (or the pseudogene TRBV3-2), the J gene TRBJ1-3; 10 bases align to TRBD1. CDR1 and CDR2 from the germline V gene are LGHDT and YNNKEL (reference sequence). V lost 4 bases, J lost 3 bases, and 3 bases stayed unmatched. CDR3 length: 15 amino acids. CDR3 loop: CASSLGTGDGNTIYF. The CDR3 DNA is TGTGCCAGCAGCCTCGGGACAGGGGATGGAAACACCATATATTTT.

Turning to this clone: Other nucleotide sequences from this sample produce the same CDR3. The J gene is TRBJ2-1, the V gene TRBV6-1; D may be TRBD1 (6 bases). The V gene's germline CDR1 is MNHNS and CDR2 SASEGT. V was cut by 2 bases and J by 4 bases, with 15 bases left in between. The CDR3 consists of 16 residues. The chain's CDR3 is CASSERGGGTYNEQFF. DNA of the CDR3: TGTGCCAGCAGTGAAAGAGGGGGTGGGACGTACAATGAGCAGTTCTTC.

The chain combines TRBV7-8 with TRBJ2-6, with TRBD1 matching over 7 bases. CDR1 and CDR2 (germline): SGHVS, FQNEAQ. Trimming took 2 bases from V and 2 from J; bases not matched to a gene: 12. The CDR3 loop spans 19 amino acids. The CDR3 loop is CASSLRTGSMLTGANVLTF. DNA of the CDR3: TGTGCCAGCAGCTTAAGGACAGGCAGCATGTTGACTGGGGCCAACGTCCTGACTTTC.

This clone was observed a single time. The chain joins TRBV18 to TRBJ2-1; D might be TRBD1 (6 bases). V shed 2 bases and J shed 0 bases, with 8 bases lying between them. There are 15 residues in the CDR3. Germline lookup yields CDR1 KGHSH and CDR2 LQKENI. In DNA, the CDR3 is TGTGCCAGCTCACCAGCAGGGGCCTCCTACAATGAGCAGTTCTTC. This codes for CASSPAGASYNEQFF. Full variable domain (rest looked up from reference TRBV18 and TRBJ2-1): NAGVMQNPRHLVRRRGQEARLRCSPMKGHSHVYWYRQLPEEGLKFMVYLQKENIIDESGMPKERFSAEFPKEGPSILRIQQVVRGDSAAYFCASSPAGASYNEQFFGPGTRLTVL.

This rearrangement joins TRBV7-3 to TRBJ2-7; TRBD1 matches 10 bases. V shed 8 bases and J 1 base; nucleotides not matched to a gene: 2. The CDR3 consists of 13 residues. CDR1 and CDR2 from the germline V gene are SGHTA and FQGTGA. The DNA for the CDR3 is TGTGCCAGCGGACAGGGGGGATCCTACGAGCAGTACTTC. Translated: CASGQGGSYEQYF.

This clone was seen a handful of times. Written as DNA, the CDR3 is TGTGCCAGCAGTGAAAACAGGGGTCGGGTCACTGAAGCTTTCTTT. It encodes CASSENRGRVTEAFF. The rearrangement links TRBV6-1 to TRBJ1-1, with 7 bases matching TRBD1. The V segment lost 2 bases and the J segment 4 bases; nucleotides outside the gene matches: 7. CDR3 length: 15 amino acids. Germline V gene data show CDR1 as MNHNS and CDR2 as SASEGT.

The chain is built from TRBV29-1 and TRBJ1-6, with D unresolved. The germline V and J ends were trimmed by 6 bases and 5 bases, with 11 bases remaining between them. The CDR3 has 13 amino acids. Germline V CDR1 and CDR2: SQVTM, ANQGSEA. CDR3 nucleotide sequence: TGCAGCGTCCGCGGGAGGAATAATTCACCCCTCCACTTT. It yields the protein CSVRGRNNSPLHF.

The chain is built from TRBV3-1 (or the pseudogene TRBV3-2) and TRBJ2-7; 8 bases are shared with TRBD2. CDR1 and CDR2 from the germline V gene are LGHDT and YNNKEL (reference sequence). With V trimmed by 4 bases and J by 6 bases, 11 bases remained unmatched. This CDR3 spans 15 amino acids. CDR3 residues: CASSPLSGAISEQYF. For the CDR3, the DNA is TGTGCCAGCAGCCCCCTTAGCGGGGCCATCTCCGAGCAGTACTTC.

DNA of the CDR3: TGCGCCAGCAGCCCGGAGATGATTAGCAATCAGCCCCAGCATTTT. Protein: CASSPEMISNQPQHF. The chain is built from TRBV4-3 and TRBJ1-5, with D uncertain. Germline CDR1 reads LGHNA; CDR2 reads YSLEER. The CDR3 extends over 15 amino acids. The V end lost 4 bases, the J end lost 0 bases, and 10 bases lay between the germline ends.

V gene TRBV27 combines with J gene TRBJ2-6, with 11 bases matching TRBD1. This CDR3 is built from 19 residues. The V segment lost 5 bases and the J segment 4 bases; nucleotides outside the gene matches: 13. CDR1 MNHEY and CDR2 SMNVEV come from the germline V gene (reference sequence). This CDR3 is CASSPRDRGEQDGANVLTF. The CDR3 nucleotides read TGTGCCAGCAGTCCCCGGGACAGGGGGGAGCAGGACGGGGCCAACGTCCTGACTTTC.

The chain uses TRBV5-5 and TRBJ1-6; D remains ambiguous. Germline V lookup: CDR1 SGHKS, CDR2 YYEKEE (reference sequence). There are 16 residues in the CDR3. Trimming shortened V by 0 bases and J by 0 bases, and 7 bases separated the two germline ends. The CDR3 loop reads CASSLAVNSYNSPLHF. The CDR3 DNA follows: TGTGCCAGCAGCTTGGCAGTGAACTCCTATAATTCACCCCTCCACTTT.

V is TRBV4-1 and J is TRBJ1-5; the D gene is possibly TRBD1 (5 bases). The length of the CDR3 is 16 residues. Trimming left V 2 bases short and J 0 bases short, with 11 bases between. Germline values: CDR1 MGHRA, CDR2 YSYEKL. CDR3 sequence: CASSQLQGLSNQPQHF. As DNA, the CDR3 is TGCGCCAGCAGCCAACTGCAGGGTCTTAGCAATCAGCCCCAGCATTTT.

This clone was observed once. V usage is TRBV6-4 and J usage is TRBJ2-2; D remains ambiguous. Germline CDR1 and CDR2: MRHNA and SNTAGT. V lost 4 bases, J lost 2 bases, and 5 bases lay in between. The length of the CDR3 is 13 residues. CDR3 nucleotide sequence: TGTGCCAGCAGTGCTCCTAACACCGGGGAGCTGTTTTTT. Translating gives CASSAPNTGELFF.

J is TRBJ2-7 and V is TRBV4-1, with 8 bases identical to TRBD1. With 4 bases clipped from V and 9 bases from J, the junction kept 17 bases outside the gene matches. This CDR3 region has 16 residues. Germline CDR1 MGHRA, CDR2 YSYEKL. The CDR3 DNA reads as TGCGCCAGCAGCCGGGGCACACAGGGGGAGCTCCATTGGCAGTACTTC. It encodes CASSRGTQGELHWQYF.

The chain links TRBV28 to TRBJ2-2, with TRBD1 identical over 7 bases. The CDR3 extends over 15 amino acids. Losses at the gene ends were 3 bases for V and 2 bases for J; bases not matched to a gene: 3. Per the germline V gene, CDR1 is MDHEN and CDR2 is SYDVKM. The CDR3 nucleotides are TGTGCCAGCAGTTTGGACAGGCTAAACACCGGGGAGCTGTTTTTT. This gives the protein CASSLDRLNTGELFF.

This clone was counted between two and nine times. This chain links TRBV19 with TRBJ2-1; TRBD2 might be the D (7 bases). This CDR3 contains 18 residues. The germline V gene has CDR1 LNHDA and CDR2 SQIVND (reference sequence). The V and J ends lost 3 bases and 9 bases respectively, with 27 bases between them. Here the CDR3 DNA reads TGTGCCAGTAGTATCGACTTTCTCGGGGGGCCCCAGTGGGGTGAGCAGTTCTTC. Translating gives CASSIDFLGGPQWGEQFF.

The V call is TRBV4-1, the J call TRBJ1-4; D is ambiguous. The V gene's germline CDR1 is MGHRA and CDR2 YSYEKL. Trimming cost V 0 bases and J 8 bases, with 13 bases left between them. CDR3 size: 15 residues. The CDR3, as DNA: TGCGCCAGCAGCCAAGAAGGAGGGAACGGAGAAAAACTGTTTTTT. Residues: CASSQEGGNGEKLFF.

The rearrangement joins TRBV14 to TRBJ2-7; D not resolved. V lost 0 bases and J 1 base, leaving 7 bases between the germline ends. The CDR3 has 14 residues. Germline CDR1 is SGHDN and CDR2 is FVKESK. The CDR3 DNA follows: TGTGCCAGCAGCCAAGATCCCTTTTCCTACGAGCAGTACTTC. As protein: CASSQDPFSYEQYF.

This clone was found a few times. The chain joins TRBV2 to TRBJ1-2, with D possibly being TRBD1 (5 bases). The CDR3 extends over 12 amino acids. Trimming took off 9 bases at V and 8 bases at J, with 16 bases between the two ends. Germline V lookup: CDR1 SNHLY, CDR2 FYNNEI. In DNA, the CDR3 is TGTGCCAGGAGGTCAGGGCAAGGCGGCTACACCTTC. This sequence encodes CARRSGQGGYTF.

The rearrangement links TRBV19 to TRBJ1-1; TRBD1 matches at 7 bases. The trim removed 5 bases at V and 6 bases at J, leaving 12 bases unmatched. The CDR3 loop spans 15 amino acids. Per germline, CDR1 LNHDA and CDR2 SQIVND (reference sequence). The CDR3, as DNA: TGTGCCAGTAGTTCTCGGACAGGTGAAATGGCTGAAGCTTTCTTT. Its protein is CASSSRTGEMAEAFF. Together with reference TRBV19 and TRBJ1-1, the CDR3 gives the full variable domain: DGGITQSPKYLFRKEGQNVTLSCEQNLNHDAMYWYRQDPGQGLRLIYYSQIVNDFQKGDIAEGYSVSREKKESFPLTVTSAQKNPTAFYLCASSSRTGEMAEAFFGQGTRLTVV.

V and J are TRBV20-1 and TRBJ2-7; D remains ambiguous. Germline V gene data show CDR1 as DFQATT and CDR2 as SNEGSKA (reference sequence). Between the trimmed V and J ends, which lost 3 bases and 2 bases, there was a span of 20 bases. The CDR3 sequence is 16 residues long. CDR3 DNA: TGCAGTGCTAGTGGGTTTGCCTCCGTAGATCCCTACGAGCAGTACTTC. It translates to CSASGFASVDPYEQYF.

CDR3 sequence (DNA): TGTGCCAGTAGTATCCGGGGACTAGCGGGGGCTCAAGAGACCCAGTACTTC. Translating it yields CASSIRGLAGAQETQYF. The chain is built from TRBV19 and TRBJ2-5; 14 bases agree with TRBD2. The trim removed 3 bases at V and 2 bases at J, leaving 5 bases unmatched. Germline CDR1 reads LNHDA; CDR2 reads SQIVND (reference sequence). The CDR3 length is 17 residues.